A single T cell receptor (beta chain) is shown here with its context. Antigen: not known. The sample originates from a study of cytomegalovirus exposure and HLA in healthy donors. The overall study: Clustering assigned 81% of the approximately 400 genotyped donors to the Caucasian-associated ancestry cluster. Study results and limitations: It was reported in a later analysis that an Asian-associated ancestry cluster showed fewer N-insertions than the roughly 670-donor mean. What TCR beta sequences reportedly achieved was accurate prediction of HLA-A and HLA-B alleles in most subjects. In the analysis, some V segments, TRBV6-2 and TRBV6-3 included, were excluded as indistinguishable.

PCR involved 60 Vbeta and 13 Jbeta primers. Generated by immunoSEQ multiplex PCR, the TCRdb table keeps only in-frame clones and is missing some. The table includes roughly 120,000 clones, 80% to 85% detected once. The V gene end was trimmed by 0 bases and the J gene end by 4 bases; junction bases not matched to a gene: 3. The CDR3 is made up of 16 amino acids. Germline CDR1 reads SGHRS; CDR2 reads YFSETQ. The sample comprised PBMCs. The V and J genes are TRBV5-1 and TRBJ2-1, with 11 bases fitting TRBD2. The sequence derives from a woman aged 25-40 years in good health and CMV-seronegative. The CDR3 bases are TGCGCCAGCAGCTTGGGACTAGCGGGAAATTACAATGAGCAGTTCTTC. Protein sequence: CASSLGLAGNYNEQFF.